This T cell receptor (beta chain) comes out of a study of PD-L1 blockade in urothelial cancer. Sequencing was performed with immunoSEQ multiplex PCR; in TCRdb, only in-frame clones are kept and a portion is missing. The data hold roughly 74,000 clones, with roughly 87% observed a single time. CDR3 length equals 11 residues. The germline CDR1 and CDR2 sequences are GTSNPN and SVGIG (reference sequence). Sequencing used PBMCs, obtained around atezolizumab (anti-PD-L1) treatment. The clonotype originates from a woman between 65 and 79 years old with urothelial cancer. The chain employs TRBV30 and TRBJ1-1; D is perhaps TRBD1 (5 bases). CDR3: CVHRWGTEAFF. The CDR3, as DNA: TGTGTCCACAGGTGGGGCACTGAAGCTTTCTTT.